The following is a TCR beta chain sequence with its context. The antigen is undetermined. The CDR3 is 16 amino acids. Between the trimmed V and J ends, which lost 9 bases and 2 bases, there was a span of 22 bases. CDR1 is LNHDA, CDR2 SQIVND, per germline (reference sequence). These data come from a study of cytomegalovirus exposure and HLA in healthy donors. Method: immunoSEQ multiplex PCR; TCRdb's copy keeps in-frame clones and lacks some. The sample gives about 150,000 clones, 88% of which show up once; under 3% is in the top ten. Whole-study results and caveats: Investigators reported over 150 TCR beta chains as tied to cytomegalovirus.

The sequence came from a young man in good health and CMV-seronegative. This rearrangement joins TRBV19 to TRBJ1-1; the D gene is possibly TRBD1 (5 bases). Sequencing input: PBMCs. The CDR3 nucleotides are TGTGCCAGCCTGGGACTTGACAGCAGTTCTAACACTGAAGCTTTCTTT. Translation: CASLGLDSSSNTEAFF.